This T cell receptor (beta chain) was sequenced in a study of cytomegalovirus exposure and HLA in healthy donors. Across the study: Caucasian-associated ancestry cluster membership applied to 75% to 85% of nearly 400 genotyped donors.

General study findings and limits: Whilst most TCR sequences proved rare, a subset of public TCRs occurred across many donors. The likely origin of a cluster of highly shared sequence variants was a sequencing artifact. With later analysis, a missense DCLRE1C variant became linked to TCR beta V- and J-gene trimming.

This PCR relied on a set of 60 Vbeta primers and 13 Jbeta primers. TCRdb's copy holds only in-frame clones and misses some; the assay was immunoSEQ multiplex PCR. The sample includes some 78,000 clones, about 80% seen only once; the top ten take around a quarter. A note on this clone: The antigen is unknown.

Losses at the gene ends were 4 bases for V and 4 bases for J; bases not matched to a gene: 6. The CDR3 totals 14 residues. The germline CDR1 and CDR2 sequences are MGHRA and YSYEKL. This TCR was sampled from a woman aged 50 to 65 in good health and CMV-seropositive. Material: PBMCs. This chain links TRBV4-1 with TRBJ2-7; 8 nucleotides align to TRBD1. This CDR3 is CASSPGQGRYEQYF. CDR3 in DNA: TGCGCCAGCAGCCCCGGACAGGGAAGGTACGAGCAGTACTTC.